The 17 T cell receptor beta chains below come from one sample, sequenced in a study of Graves' ophthalmopathy and Graves' hyperthyroidism. Scientists amplified the TCR beta CDR3 regions from RNA transcripts. A first-round RT-PCR used HTBI primers, followed by a second-round multiplex PCR. TCRdb reprocessed the multiplex PCR reads with MiXCR, giving one entry per CDR3 protein. The profile covers roughly 400,000 distinct CDR3 sequences, with 17% appearing a single time and 2.4% taken by the ten largest. The sequenced sample consisted of peripheral blood. The receptors come from an adult woman with stable Graves' hyperthyroidism.

Note on this clonotype: A much larger clone differs from this one at a single base, so this may be a read error. The chain recombines TRBV10-3 with TRBJ2-7; 7 bases align to TRBD1. This CDR3 comprises 15 residues. The trim removed 7 bases at V and 5 bases at J, leaving 14 bases unmatched. Germline lookup yields CDR1 ENHRY and CDR2 SYGVKD. DNA for the CDR3: TGTGCCATCAAACACAAAGACAGGGCGATGGACGAGCAGTACGTC. It is translated as CAIKHKDRAMDEQYV.

There are many counts of this clonotype. The V and J genes are TRBV27 and TRBJ1-1; 11 nucleotides align to TRBD1. The V and J ends lost 5 bases and 0 bases, in that order; junction bases with no gene match: 5. The germline V gene has CDR1 MNHEY and CDR2 SMNVEV (reference sequence). The CDR3 is 16 residues long. The CDR3 coding sequence is TGTGCCAGCAGTACCGGGACAGGGGGAATGAACACTGAAGCTTTCTTT. Translated, it gives CASSTGTGGMNTEAFF.

This clonotype showed up just a few times. V usage is TRBV7-9 and J usage is TRBJ2-2; D is ambiguous. CDR3 length: 15 residues. Germline-derived CDR1 and CDR2 are SEHNR and FQNEAQ (reference sequence). The germline V and J ends were trimmed by 5 bases and 1 base, with 11 bases remaining between them. The CDR3 DNA is TGTGCCAGCAGCCCCTGGCTGGGGAACACCGGGGAGCTGTTTTTT. This encodes CASSPWLGNTGELFF.

Ten or more counts support this clonotype. J is TRBJ2-2 and V is TRBV15; 7 bases agree with TRBD2. V lost 5 bases and J lost 5; bases outside the gene matches: 8. CDR1 is LNHNV, CDR2 YYDKDF, per germline (reference sequence). CDR3 length: 15 amino acids. The CDR3 sequence is CATSRGAGRTGELFF. Here the CDR3 DNA reads TGTGCCACCAGCCGGGGAGCGGGAAGAACCGGGGAGCTGTTTTTT.

This clonotype showed up many times. CDR3 in DNA: TGTGCCAGCAGCCCGGGACAGGGGGCCGCGAACACCGGGGAGCTGTTTTTT. Encoded protein: CASSPGQGAANTGELFF. The rearrangement joins TRBV12-3 or TRBV12-4 to TRBJ2-2, with 12 bases aligning to TRBD1. The CDR3 has 17 residues. The V gene end was trimmed by 6 bases and the J gene end by 0 bases; junction bases not matched to a gene: 5.

The V and J genes are TRBV24-1 and TRBJ1-1; the match to TRBD1 covers 9 bases. The germline V gene encodes CDR1 KGHDR and CDR2 SFDVKD. The ends lost 4 bases at V and 1 base at J; junction bases unmatched: 6. The CDR3 has 16 amino acids. The CDR3 region is CATSDTGTGQNTEAFF. The CDR3 coding sequence is TGTGCCACCAGTGACACCGGGACAGGGCAGAACACTGAAGCTTTCTTT.

This clonotype was seen only a few times. The chain employs TRBV18 and TRBJ2-7; 12 bases match TRBD2. The germline V gene has CDR1 KGHSH and CDR2 LQKENI. The CDR3 length is 17 residues. V gave up 2 bases and J gave up 6 bases; unmatched junction bases: 11. CDR3 sequence: CASSPEGLAGLTSEQYF. CDR3 sequence (DNA): TGTGCCAGCTCACCAGAGGGACTAGCGGGCCTAACCTCCGAGCAGTACTTC.

At least ten counts were recorded for this clonotype. The V call is TRBV18, the J call TRBJ2-7, with 9 bases aligning to TRBD2. The germline V gene encodes CDR1 KGHSH and CDR2 LQKENI. The CDR3 contains 13 residues. Losses at the gene ends were 5 bases for V and 3 bases for J; bases not matched to a gene: 2. The CDR3 DNA is TGTGCCAGCTCAGCGGGAGGGGGCTACGAGCAGTACTTC. It translates to CASSAGGGYEQYF.

This clonotype occurred many times. The chain has TRBV10-3 and TRBJ2-7; D is ambiguous. The CDR3 consists of 13 residues. The ends were cut back, 0 bases at V and 3 bases at J, with 6 bases in the middle. The germline gives CDR1 ENHRY, CDR2 SYGVKD. The CDR3 is CAISESKIYEQYF. The CDR3 DNA sequence: TGTGCCATCAGTGAGTCTAAAATCTACGAGCAGTACTTC.

This clonotype was counted at least ten times. The chain joins TRBV12-3 or TRBV12-4 to TRBJ1-3; D gene unclear. This CDR3 comprises 18 residues. V dropped 5 bases and J dropped 0 bases, with 20 bases sitting between them. The CDR3 spells CASSPAVLPSVSGNTIYF. Written as DNA, the CDR3 is TGTGCCAGCAGTCCCGCTGTTTTGCCGTCCGTCTCTGGAAACACCATATATTTT.

This clonotype came up many times. The rearrangement links TRBV12-3 or TRBV12-4 to TRBJ2-4; D may be TRBD2 (7 bases). This CDR3 region has 16 residues. The V end was cut by 5 bases, the J end by 1 base, with 15 bases between. CDR3 residues: CASSPRGALAKNIQYF. Written as DNA, the CDR3 is TGTGCCAGCAGTCCACGGGGGGCTCTTGCCAAAAACATTCAGTACTTC.

This clonotype was seen at least ten times. The V gene is TRBV2, the J gene TRBJ1-2; the D gene is possibly TRBD1 (6 bases). Germline V lookup: CDR1 SNHLY, CDR2 FYNNEI. V shed 4 bases and J shed 6 bases, with 24 bases lying between them. CDR3 size: 17 residues. CDR3 bases: TGTGCCAGCAGTGGGAGGGAGTTTGGAAAACAGGGTGATGGCTACACCTTC. Translation gives CASSGREFGKQGDGYTF. Full variable domain (rest looked up from reference TRBV2 and TRBJ1-2): EPEVTQTPSHQVTQMGQEVILRCVPISNHLYFYWYRQILGQKVEFLVSFYNNEISEKSEIFDDQFSVERPDGSNFTLKIRSTKLEDSAMYFCASSGREFGKQGDGYTFGSGTRLTVV.

The table lists this clonotype with a count of one. The CDR3: CASSLVIANEQYF. DNA of the CDR3: TGTGCCAGCAGCTTGGTAATTGCCAACGAGCAGTACTTC. The V gene is TRBV11-2, the J gene TRBJ2-7; the D is unclear. Germline V gene sequence: CDR1 SGHAT, CDR2 FQNNGV. Trimming cost V 3 bases and J 5 bases, with 11 bases left between them. This CDR3 is 13 amino acids long. The full variable domain, rest sourced from reference TRBV11-2 and TRBJ2-7, is EAGVAQSPRYKIIEKRQSVAFWCNPISGHATLYWYQQILGQGPKLLIQFQNNGVVDDSQLPKDRFSAERLKGVDSTLKIQPAKLEDSAVYLCASSLVIANEQYFGPGTRLTVT.

Many counts were recorded for this clonotype. The V and J genes are TRBV7-8 and TRBJ1-1, with D perhaps matching TRBD1 (6 bases). Germline lookup yields CDR1 SGHVS and CDR2 FQNEAQ. The CDR3 sequence is 15 residues long. Trimming pared 3 bases from V and 0 bases from J, leaving 11 bases between. The CDR3 DNA follows: TGTGCCAGCAGCTTTACCGGGACATTGAACACTGAAGCTTTCTTT. This encodes CASSFTGTLNTEAFF.

Details on this clonotype: Its ends do not fully match the called genes, so a read error is possible. The CDR3 spells CASSYEQDF. Written as DNA, the CDR3 is TGTGCCAGCTCTTACGAGCAGGACTTC. V usage is TRBV6-1 and J usage is TRBJ2-7; D uncertain. Germline V gene data show CDR1 as MNHNS and CDR2 as SASEGT. The CDR3 runs to 9 residues.

Ten or more counts support this clonotype. This sequence joins TRBV6-1 and TRBJ2-5; the D gene is possibly TRBD1 (5 bases). Trimming left V 4 bases short and J 2 bases short, with 8 bases between. CDR1 is MNHNS, CDR2 SASEGT, per germline. There are 13 residues in the CDR3. The CDR3 coding sequence is TGTGCCAGCAGTGGACAGAGACAAGAGACCCAGTACTTC. Translation: CASSGQRQETQYF.

The V and J genes are TRBV5-1 and TRBJ2-2; D not resolved. Trimming pared 4 bases from V and 3 bases from J, leaving 13 bases between. Germline CDR1 reads SGHRS; CDR2 reads YFSETQ. This CDR3 has 15 residues. This chain's CDR3 is CASSVPNADTGELFF. In DNA, the CDR3 is TGCGCCAGCAGCGTCCCCAATGCGGACACCGGGGAGCTGTTTTTT.